Listed here is a single T cell receptor beta chain. The record originates from a study of blood T cell repertoires in COVID-19. The overall study: Sites across the United States, Italy and Spain contributed samples from acute and convalescent COVID-19. Sources were T cells, B-cell-depleted T cells, or PBMCs; the material itself was cDNA or gDNA.

V was clipped by 5 bases and J by 6 bases; unmatched bases: 10. The CDR3 runs 14 residues. Germline V CDR1 and CDR2: ENHRY, SYGVKD. In the study's own analysis: Researchers report that nucleated cell counts were estimated from reference gene primer amplification. The data were produced by immunoSEQ multiplex PCR, yet TCRdb's version contains in-frame clones alone and is incomplete. V, J and clone size reflect that table, while D and trimming were determined from the DNA. This table has 150,000 to 180,000 clones, about 85% appearing once. This rearrangement joins TRBV10-3 to TRBJ2-7; 7 bases line up with TRBD1. The clonotype originates from a man between 60 and 70 years old with COVID-19, enrolled during active disease. Sequenced: peripheral blood. In DNA, the CDR3 is TGTGCCATCAGTCGCATGGAACAGGGGATCGAGCAGTACTTC. Its translation: CAISRMEQGIEQYF.